Below, 25 T cell receptor beta chains from the same sample are listed, as sequenced in a study of T cells in localized non-small cell lung cancer. The assay was immunoSEQ multiplex PCR, and TCRdb's table has in-frame clones only and misses some. The sample includes fewer than 40,000 clones, 86% of them seen just once. The sample was peripheral blood, taken before any cancer treatment. The receptors here all came from a male donor at least 60 years old with stage III lung adenocarcinoma.

V usage is TRBV4-1 and J usage is TRBJ1-5; D call uncertain. Germline assignment: CDR1 MGHRA and CDR2 YSYEKL. The V end was cut by 1 base, the J end by 3 bases, with 10 bases between. CDR3 size: 15 residues. The CDR3 DNA reads TGCGCCAGCAGCCAAGTGGTAGGCCTCAATCAGCCCCAGCATTTT. Translating gives CASSQVVGLNQPQHF.

The chain carries TRBV19 and TRBJ1-2; 10 bases match TRBD1. Losses at the gene ends were 11 bases for V and 3 bases for J; bases not matched to a gene: 9. Per germline, CDR1 LNHDA and CDR2 SQIVND (reference sequence). This CDR3 has 14 amino acids. The CDR3 coding sequence is TGTGCCGACGGGACAGGGGTTTGCTACTATGGCTACACCTTC. Translation gives CADGTGVCYYGYTF.

This chain links TRBV20-1 with TRBJ1-4; D unclear. Germline V CDR1 and CDR2: DFQATT, SNEGSKA (reference sequence). The V and J ends lost 6 bases and 8 bases respectively, with 10 bases between them. This CDR3 has 11 residues. The CDR3 nucleotides read TGCAGTGCCTCAGACGGGGAAAAACTGTTTTTT. Its translation is CSASDGEKLFF.

The chain couples TRBV10-2 to TRBJ1-5; D not certain. CDR1 is WSHSY and CDR2 is SAAADI in the germline V gene. V was shortened by 0 bases and J by 4 bases, with 13 bases between the two germline ends. The CDR3 spans 16 residues. This CDR3 is CASSESRRVSNQPQHF. The CDR3 DNA sequence: TGCGCCAGCAGTGAGTCGAGGAGGGTTTCTAATCAGCCCCAGCATTTT.

The gene calls are TRBV19 and TRBJ2-2; 9 nucleotides align to TRBD1. CDR1 LNHDA and CDR2 SQIVND come from the germline V gene (reference sequence). After removal of 6 bases from V and 3 bases from J, the junction contained 5 bases not matched to a gene. CDR3 length equals 15 residues. The CDR3 spells CASRVGQGDTGELFF. CDR3 in DNA: TGTGCCAGTAGGGTGGGACAGGGCGACACCGGGGAGCTGTTTTTT.

The chain has TRBV4-1 and TRBJ2-7; D gene unclear. The germline V gene encodes CDR1 MGHRA and CDR2 YSYEKL. This CDR3 spans 13 amino acids. The V end was cut by 0 bases, the J end by 9 bases, with 12 bases between. The CDR3 DNA follows: TGCGCCAGCAGCCAAGATCTGGAAACTGGGCAGTACTTC. It is translated as CASSQDLETGQYF.

The rearrangement joins TRBV30 to TRBJ1-5; D possibly corresponds to TRBD1 (6 bases). The V end was cut by 2 bases, the J end by 7 bases, with 12 bases between. Germline V gene lookup returns CDR1 GTSNPN and CDR2 SVGIG (reference sequence). This CDR3 contains 13 residues. Written as DNA, the CDR3 is TGTGCCTGGAGTCCGACAGGCGGCCAGCCCCAGCATTTT. Translated: CAWSPTGGQPQHF.

This chain links TRBV4-1 with TRBJ2-2, with D maybe TRBD1 (5 bases). Looked up from germline, CDR1 is MGHRA and CDR2 is YSYEKL. The CDR3 runs to 15 residues. The V end was cut by 0 bases, the J end by 7 bases, with 12 bases between. CDR3 in amino acids: CASSQDWGGGGELFF. The CDR3 DNA sequence: TGCGCCAGCAGCCAAGACTGGGGCGGCGGCGGGGAGCTGTTTTTT.

The chain has TRBV5-1 and TRBJ2-3; 11 positions match TRBD2. After removal of 4 bases from V and 2 bases from J, the junction contained 6 bases not matched to a gene. The CDR3 spans 16 residues. The V gene's germline CDR1 is SGHRS and CDR2 YFSETQ. This CDR3 reads CASSPGTSGPTDTQYF. The CDR3 DNA follows: TGCGCCAGCAGCCCCGGGACTAGCGGACCCACAGATACGCAGTATTTT.

In its sample, this clone was seen once. This rearrangement joins TRBV19 to TRBJ1-2; 8 bases line up with TRBD1. CDR1 is LNHDA and CDR2 is SQIVND in the germline V gene (reference sequence). The V segment lost 5 bases and the J segment 5 bases; nucleotides outside the gene matches: 7. The length of the CDR3 is 14 residues. The CDR3 protein is CASSPSGTGYGYTF. DNA of the CDR3: TGTGCCAGTAGTCCCTCCGGGACAGGTTATGGCTACACCTTC.

On this clone: Mismatch with germline at one junction end may stem from a read error. V usage is TRBV7-7 and J usage is TRBJ1-1; unclear D gene. Germline V gene data show CDR1 as SSHAT and CDR2 as FNYEAQ (reference sequence). CDR3 length: 13 residues. DNA for the CDR3: TGTGCTAGCAGCCTTACGGAGAACACTGAAGCTTTCTTT. Protein product: CASSLTENTEAFF. The whole variable domain, remainder taken from reference TRBV7-7 and TRBJ1-1, is GAGVSQSPRYKVTKRGQDVTLRCDPISSHATLYWYQQALGQGPEFLTYFNYEAQPDKSGLPSDRFSAERPEGSISTLTIQRTEQRDSAMYRCASSLTENTEAFFGQGTRLTVV.

This clone was observed a handful of times. The chain recombines TRBV19 with TRBJ2-2; D gene ambiguous. This CDR3 spans 12 amino acids. Germline lookup yields CDR1 LNHDA and CDR2 SQIVND (reference sequence). Deletions cut 1 base from V and 4 bases from J, with 1 base between. The CDR3 sequence is CASSIGTGELFF. The CDR3 DNA reads TGTGCCAGTAGTATAGGCACCGGGGAGCTGTTTTTT.

CDR3 residues: CASSLRNIAVAGEQYF. In DNA, the CDR3 is TGCGCCAGCAGCTTAAGAAACATAGCAGTCGCTGGTGAGCAGTACTTC. This chain links TRBV5-1 with TRBJ2-7; D gene uncertain. This CDR3 spans 16 amino acids. Germline V lookup: CDR1 SGHRS, CDR2 YFSETQ. Trimming shortened V by 2 bases and J by 7 bases, and 22 bases separated the two germline ends.

This clone was seen only a few times. The V gene is TRBV25-1, the J gene TRBJ1-5, with D hard to call. The CDR3 covers 9 residues. CDR1 MGHDK and CDR2 SYGVNS come from the germline V gene. Here the CDR3 DNA reads TGTGAGGCTAGGCAGCCCCAGCATTTT. It is translated as CEARQPQHF. Based on the CDR3 plus reference TRBV25-1 and TRBJ1-5, the full variable domain is EADIYQTPRYLVIGTGKKITLECSQTMGHDKMYWYQQDPGMELHLIHYSYGVNSTEKGDLSSESTVSRIRTEHFPLTLESARPSHTSQYLCEARQPQHFGDGTRLSIL.

The V and J genes are TRBV5-4 and TRBJ1-2; 9 bases agree with TRBD1. The length of the CDR3 is 15 residues. The V gene end was trimmed by 0 bases and the J gene end by 7 bases; junction bases not matched to a gene: 7. The germline V gene encodes CDR1 SGHNT and CDR2 YYREEE (reference sequence). The CDR3 reads CASSLDRGPGGGYTF. The CDR3 DNA reads TGTGCCAGCAGCTTGGACAGGGGGCCGGGGGGTGGCTACACCTTC.

This chain connects TRBV7-9 to TRBJ2-7; D might be TRBD2 (5 bases). Germline V CDR1 and CDR2: SEHNR, FQNEAQ (reference sequence). The V and J ends lost 4 bases and 3 bases respectively, with 13 bases between them. This CDR3 has 14 amino acids. CDR3: CASSSRGLNYEQYF. For the CDR3, the DNA is TGTGCCAGCAGCTCCCGAGGGCTTAACTACGAGCAGTACTTC.

CDR3 nucleotide sequence: TGCAGCGTTGTCGGGACAGGAATCTACGAGCAGTACTTC. This codes for CSVVGTGIYEQYF. This chain links TRBV29-1 with TRBJ2-7; 8 bases match TRBD1. The CDR3 consists of 13 residues. J gave up 3 bases and V 4 bases, and 5 bases lay outside the gene matches. Germline CDR1 is SQVTM and CDR2 is ANQGSEA.

J is TRBJ1-2 and V is TRBV19; D is undetermined. The CDR3 runs 12 residues. V was trimmed by 6 bases and J by 0 bases, leaving 5 bases between them. CDR1 and CDR2 (germline): LNHDA, SQIVND (reference sequence). CDR3 sequence reads: CASRTANYGYTF. The CDR3 nucleotides read TGTGCCAGTAGGACCGCTAACTATGGCTACACCTTC.

This clone was observed a few times. This chain joins TRBV6-6 and TRBJ1-5; D uncertain. The ends were cut back, 6 bases at V and 0 bases at J, with 6 bases in the middle. Germline assignment: CDR1 MNHNY and CDR2 SVGAGI (reference sequence). This CDR3 is 13 amino acids long. CDR3 in amino acids: CASRGPSNQPQHF. CDR3 DNA sequence: TGTGCCAGCAGGGGCCCTAGCAATCAGCCCCAGCATTTT.

CDR3 sequence (DNA): TGTGCCAGCAGTTACGACAGGGTGACCTACGAGCAGTACTTC. Protein product: CASSYDRVTYEQYF. V usage is TRBV6-5 and J usage is TRBJ2-7; 7 nucleotides align to TRBD1. CDR1 is MNHEY and CDR2 is SVGAGI in the germline V gene. The CDR3 runs to 14 residues. V gave up 2 bases and J gave up 2 bases; unmatched junction bases: 3.

This clone was seen more than once but under ten times. In DNA form, the CDR3 reads TGTGCCAGCGAGAGTACAGGGGGCGCAGATCAGCCCCAGCATTTT. Translated, it gives CASESTGGADQPQHF. V and J are TRBV6-1 and TRBJ1-5; the match to TRBD1 covers 9 bases. Germline values: CDR1 MNHNS, CDR2 SASEGT. CDR3 size: 15 residues. V gave up 8 bases and J gave up 5 bases; unmatched junction bases: 10.

CDR3 amino acids: CASKDRSGELFF. CDR3 DNA: TGTGCCAGCAAGGACAGGTCCGGGGAGCTGTTTTTT. The chain combines TRBV2 with TRBJ2-2; 7 nucleotides agree with TRBD1. The CDR3 totals 12 residues. The ends lost 7 bases at V and 6 bases at J; junction bases unmatched: 2. Germline lookup yields CDR1 SNHLY and CDR2 FYNNEI.

This chain uses TRBV30 with TRBJ1-4; D may be TRBD1 (5 bases). The CDR3 loop spans 16 amino acids. Germline values: CDR1 GTSNPN, CDR2 SVGIG (reference sequence). Trimming stripped 3 bases from V and 5 bases from J, with 19 bases between. CDR3 sequence: CAWRIRSGTANEKLFF. The CDR3 DNA sequence: TGTGCCTGGAGGATCCGTTCAGGGACCGCAAATGAAAAACTGTTTTTT.

V gene TRBV5-1 combines with J gene TRBJ2-6; D is perhaps TRBD1 or TRBD2 (5 bases each). CDR1 and CDR2 (germline): SGHRS, YFSETQ. Between the trimmed V and J ends, which lost 0 bases and 4 bases, there was a span of 14 bases. This CDR3 has 17 residues. The chain's CDR3 is CASSLAVGTGGANVLTF. CDR3 nucleotide sequence: TGCGCCAGCAGCTTGGCCGTAGGGACGGGAGGGGCCAACGTCCTGACTTTC.

The rearrangement joins TRBV10-2 to TRBJ1-3; D not resolved. Between the trimmed V and J ends, which lost 3 bases and 4 bases, there was a span of 13 bases. The CDR3 is 15 residues long. Germline V gene data show CDR1 as WSHSY and CDR2 as SAAADI. DNA of the CDR3: TGCGCCAGCAGTGATCCGGGAGCGGGCGGAAACACCATATATTTT. Its translation is CASSDPGAGGNTIYF.